The 13 T cell receptor beta chains listed next were all sequenced from one sample in a study of cytomegalovirus exposure and HLA in healthy donors. PCR amplification relied on 60 Vbeta primers (plus 13 Jbeta primers). Measured with immunoSEQ multiplex PCR; TCRdb has only the in-frame clones, and not every one. The data hold 150,000 to 200,000 clones, with approximately 71% observed a single time. Sequenced material: PBMCs. These receptors all come from a woman aged 40 to 50 in good health and CMV-seropositive.

There are a few counts of this clone. The chain carries TRBV28 and TRBJ1-1; 11 nucleotides agree with TRBD1. The CDR3 loop spans 15 amino acids. V lost 4 bases and J lost 5; bases outside the gene matches: 6. Germline V gives CDR1 MDHEN, CDR2 SYDVKM. CDR3 in amino acids: CASSYVGTGGTEAFF. CDR3 in DNA: TGTGCCAGCAGTTACGTCGGGACAGGGGGAACTGAAGCTTTCTTT. Full variable domain (missing parts from reference TRBV28 and TRBJ1-1): DVKVTQSSRYLVKRTGEKVFLECVQDMDHENMFWYRQDPGLGLRLIYFSYDVKMKEKGDIPEGYSVSREKKERFSLILESASTNQTSMYLCASSYVGTGGTEAFFGQGTRLTVV.

The chain joins TRBV11-3 to TRBJ2-5; TRBD2 is a possible D gene (6 bases). CDR3 length: 16 residues. Trimming took 1 base from V and 1 from J, leaving 13 bases between them. Germline V lookup: CDR1 SGHNT, CDR2 YENEEA. Written as DNA, the CDR3 is TGTGCCAGCAGCTTAGGACGGGCGGGAACCCAAGAGACCCAGTACTTC. Its protein is CASSLGRAGTQETQYF.

V and J are TRBV30 and TRBJ1-3; 7 bases fit TRBD1. The length of the CDR3 is 14 residues. The germline CDR1 and CDR2 sequences are GTSNPN and SVGIG (reference sequence). V gave up 8 bases and J gave up 0 bases; unmatched junction bases: 7. CDR3 protein: CARTGDFSGNTIYF. For the CDR3, the DNA is TGTGCCCGCACAGGGGACTTCTCTGGAAACACCATATATTTT.

The J gene is TRBJ2-3, the V gene TRBV5-4; D perhaps matches TRBD1 (6 bases). Between the trimmed V and J ends, which lost 0 bases and 2 bases, there was a span of 16 bases. There are 17 residues in the CDR3. Germline V lookup: CDR1 SGHNT, CDR2 YYREEE (reference sequence). CDR3 DNA: TGTGCCAGCAGCTTGGGACCGGACAGAGCTATCACAGATACGCAGTATTTT. It encodes CASSLGPDRAITDTQYF.

The J gene is TRBJ1-2, the V gene TRBV4-1; the D is unclear. CDR3 length equals 14 residues. The ends were cut back, 2 bases at V and 7 bases at J, with 14 bases in the middle. Germline V CDR1 and CDR2: MGHRA, YSYEKL. The CDR3 nucleotides read TGCGCCAGCAGCCAACCCTGGTTAGCAAGTGGCTACACCTTC. This sequence encodes CASSQPWLASGYTF.

The V and J genes are TRBV5-1 and TRBJ1-1, with unresolved D. The germline V gene has CDR1 SGHRS and CDR2 YFSETQ. The CDR3 consists of 16 residues. Trimming cost V 3 bases and J 2 bases, with 17 bases left between them. The CDR3 DNA reads TGCGCCAGCAGCTCGTCTGAGGCCCGTAGTAACACTGAAGCTTTCTTT. Its translation: CASSSSEARSNTEAFF. Full variable domain (outside the CDR3, taken from reference TRBV5-1 and TRBJ1-1): KAGVTQTPRYLIKTRGQQVTLSCSPISGHRSVSWYQQTPGQGLQFLFEYFSETQRNKGNFPGRFSGRQFSNSRSEMNVSTLELGDSALYLCASSSSEARSNTEAFFGQGTRLTVV.

V is TRBV5-1 and J is TRBJ2-1, with 8 positions matching TRBD1. The germline V gene has CDR1 SGHRS and CDR2 YFSETQ. V trimming: 2 bases; J trimming: 5 bases; junction bases outside the gene matches: 9. The CDR3 length is 16 residues. Here the CDR3 DNA reads TGCGCCAGCAGCTTTCGCCGGGACAGGTCAAACAATGAGCAGTTCTTC. Translating it yields CASSFRRDRSNNEQFF.

The chain links TRBV2 to TRBJ1-6; 8 bases map to TRBD1. The V gene end was trimmed by 7 bases and the J gene end by 7 bases; junction bases not matched to a gene: 9. The V gene's germline CDR1 is SNHLY and CDR2 FYNNEI. The CDR3 length is 15 residues. The CDR3 DNA is TGTGCCAGCACCTTAAACGACAGGGGAAATTCACCCCTCCACTTT. Protein product: CASTLNDRGNSPLHF.

The chain is built from TRBV19 and TRBJ2-1, with a tentative D call TRBD2 (6 bases). Germline CDR1 is LNHDA and CDR2 is SQIVND (reference sequence). The CDR3 is 16 residues long. Trimming pared 0 bases from V and 4 bases from J, leaving 13 bases between. For the CDR3, the DNA is TGTGCCAGTAGTATAGAGGTGGTAGGAGGGTACAATGAGCAGTTCTTC. Protein: CASSIEVVGGYNEQFF.

The chain recombines TRBV9 with TRBJ1-1, with D perhaps matching TRBD1 (5 bases). Germline V CDR1 and CDR2: SGDLS, YYNGEE. The V and J ends lost 0 bases and 4 bases respectively, with 10 bases between them. The CDR3 covers 14 residues. CDR3 amino acids: CASSVVTGGTEAFF. CDR3 sequence (DNA): TGTGCCAGCAGCGTAGTAACGGGGGGCACTGAAGCTTTCTTT.

The chain recombines TRBV7-3 with TRBJ2-2; 12 nucleotides line up with TRBD2. From germline, CDR1 is SGHTA and CDR2 FQGTGA. V was clipped by 4 bases and J by 0 bases; unmatched bases: 6. CDR3 length: 18 amino acids. The CDR3 bases are TGTGCCAGCAGCTCCTCAGGACTAGCGGGAACGAACACCGGGGAGCTGTTTTTT. Translated, it gives CASSSSGLAGTNTGELFF.

The gene calls are TRBV7-8 and TRBJ2-2, with 8 bases matching TRBD2. The germline V gene encodes CDR1 SGHVS and CDR2 FQNEAQ. Losses at the gene ends were 5 bases for V and 3 bases for J; bases not matched to a gene: 11. This CDR3 spans 17 amino acids. In DNA form, the CDR3 reads TGTGCCAGCAGCCCTCAGGTGGCGGGAGGCCACACCGGGGAGCTGTTTTTT. As protein: CASSPQVAGGHTGELFF.

V is TRBV2 and J is TRBJ2-1; TRBD2 matches at 8 bases. The V gene end was trimmed by 5 bases and the J gene end by 1 base; junction bases not matched to a gene: 7. CDR3 length: 16 residues. The germline V gene encodes CDR1 SNHLY and CDR2 FYNNEI. The CDR3 region has the DNA TGTGCCAGCAGTACCTCGGGACTAGGATCCTACAATGAGCAGTTCTTC. This gives the protein CASSTSGLGSYNEQFF.